This TCR beta chain comes out of a study of OX40 agonist ivuxolimab in advanced cancers. In the study overall: The diagnoses of dose-escalation patients were hepatocellular carcinoma, melanoma, renal cell or head and neck cancer.

Assay: immunoSEQ multiplex PCR; the TCRdb copy retains only in-frame clones and omits some. The sample includes tens of thousands of clones, about 93% of them seen just once. On this clone itself: Antigen: not known.

Study outcomes and limitations: CD4+ and CD8+ blood T cells expanded clonally by week 6 at 0.1 to 3.0 mg/kg. Certain nonresponding patients likewise had low normalized T-cell clonal expansion.

Germline V gene data show CDR1 as MNHEY and CDR2 as SMNVEV (reference sequence). The CDR3 has 14 residues. The V end lost 2 bases, the J end lost 7 bases, and 11 bases lay between the germline ends. This chain joins TRBV27 and TRBJ2-2; D uncertain. The clonotype comes from an adult with an advanced solid tumor such as melanoma, head and neck, liver or kidney cancer. This sample comprised CD4+ or CD8+ T cells sorted from blood, obtained in a trial of the OX40 agonist ivuxolimab. The CDR3 protein is CASSLPPGNGELFF. The CDR3 DNA reads as TGTGCCAGCAGTTTACCCCCGGGTAACGGGGAGCTGTTTTTT.